This T cell receptor (beta chain) was obtained from a study of Graves' ophthalmopathy and Graves' hyperthyroidism. This CDR3 has 14 amino acids. V lost 6 bases, J lost 5 bases, and 16 bases lay in between. Germline assignment: CDR1 MDHEN and CDR2 SYDVKM. The table lists this clonotype with many counts. Amplification from RNA transcripts yielded the TCR beta CDR3 regions. A first-round RT-PCR used HTBI primers, followed by a second-round multiplex PCR. MiXCR, run by TCRdb on the multiplex PCR reads, gives a single entry per CDR3 protein. The table includes a few hundred thousand distinct CDR3 sequences, approximately 16% detected once.

The genes are TRBV28 and TRBJ2-5; the D gene is possibly TRBD1 (6 bases). The sample taken for sequencing was peripheral blood. The source is a woman aged 18-29 years with Graves' ophthalmopathy. CDR3 amino acids: CASRPRDRRETQYF. CDR3 bases: TGTGCCAGCAGACCCCGTGACAGGAGGGAGACCCAGTACTTC.